One and the same sample provided the 5 T cell receptor beta chains below, sequenced in a study of metastatic and nonmetastatic thyroid tumors. Patients were all untreated before their thyroid surgery. With MiXCR, TCRdb called clones anew from the PCR reads. The sample consists of about 27,000 clones, around 16% of them appearing once. The sample was blood. The receptors were gathered from a male donor with papillary thyroid cancer or a benign thyroid nodule (not recorded which). Some clones in this sample may be carry-over from other donors' samples.

This clone came up many times. CDR3 sequence reads: CSASRGEGQETQYF. The CDR3 DNA sequence: TGCAGTGCTAGTAGAGGGGAGGGACAAGAGACCCAGTACTTC. The V and J genes are TRBV20-1 and TRBJ2-5; 7 bases fit TRBD2. V lost 3 bases to trimming and J lost 2 bases; unmatched junction nucleotides: 6. The CDR3 extends over 14 amino acids. CDR1 and CDR2 (germline): DFQATT, SNEGSKA (reference sequence).

At least ten counts were recorded for this clone. The gene calls are TRBV6-4 and TRBJ2-3, with 7 nucleotides matching TRBD2. V trimming: 3 bases; J trimming: 5 bases; junction bases outside the gene matches: 2. In germline, CDR1 is MRHNA, CDR2 SNTAGT. This CDR3 has 13 residues. The CDR3 DNA is TGTGCCAGCAGTGAGCGGGAGCAAGATACGCAGTATTTT. Amino acids: CASSEREQDTQYF.

This rearrangement joins TRBV2 to TRBJ1-6; D gene ambiguous. The germline gives CDR1 SNHLY, CDR2 FYNNEI. The CDR3 contains 13 residues. V was trimmed by 8 bases and J by 7 bases, leaving 12 bases between them. CDR3 loop: CASADNPNSPLHF. In DNA form, the CDR3 reads TGTGCCAGCGCAGATAACCCCAATTCACCCCTCCACTTT.

This clone was seen at least ten times. The V call is TRBV27, the J call TRBJ1-1; D is perhaps TRBD1 (6 bases). V was cut by 5 bases and J by 7 bases, with 17 bases left in between. The CDR3 sequence is 14 residues long. Germline CDR1 and CDR2: MNHEY and SMNVEV (reference sequence). In DNA, the CDR3 is TGTGCCAGCAGTCAAGTGGGGGGCTGGGTTGAAGCTTTCTTT. This codes for CASSQVGGWVEAFF.

This clone has a count of ten or more. The chain recombines TRBV6-5 with TRBJ2-7; 10 bases line up with TRBD2. V was pared by 2 bases and J by 2 bases, with 12 bases of the junction left unmatched. CDR1 and CDR2 (germline): MNHEY, SVGAGI. This CDR3 comprises 18 residues. The CDR3 loop reads CASSYPMGWTSGTYEQYF. The CDR3 DNA reads TGTGCCAGCAGTTACCCTATGGGTTGGACTAGCGGAACCTACGAGCAGTACTTC.